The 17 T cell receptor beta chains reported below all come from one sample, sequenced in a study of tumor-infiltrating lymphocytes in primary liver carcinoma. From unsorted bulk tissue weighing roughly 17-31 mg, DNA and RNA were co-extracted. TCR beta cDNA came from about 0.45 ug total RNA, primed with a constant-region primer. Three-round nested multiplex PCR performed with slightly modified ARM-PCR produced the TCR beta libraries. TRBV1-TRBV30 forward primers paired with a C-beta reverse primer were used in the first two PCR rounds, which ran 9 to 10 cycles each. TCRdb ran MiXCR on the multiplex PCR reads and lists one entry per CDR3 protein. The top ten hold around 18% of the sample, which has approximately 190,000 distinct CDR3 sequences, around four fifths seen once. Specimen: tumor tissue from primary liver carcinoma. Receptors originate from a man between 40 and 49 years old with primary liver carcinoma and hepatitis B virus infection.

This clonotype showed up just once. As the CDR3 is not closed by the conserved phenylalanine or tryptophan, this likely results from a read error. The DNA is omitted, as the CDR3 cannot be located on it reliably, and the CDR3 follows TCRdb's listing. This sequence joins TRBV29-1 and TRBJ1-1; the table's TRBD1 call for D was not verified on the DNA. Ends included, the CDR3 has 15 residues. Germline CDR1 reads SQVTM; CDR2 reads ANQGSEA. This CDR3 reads CNVAGGWGMNTDVFS.

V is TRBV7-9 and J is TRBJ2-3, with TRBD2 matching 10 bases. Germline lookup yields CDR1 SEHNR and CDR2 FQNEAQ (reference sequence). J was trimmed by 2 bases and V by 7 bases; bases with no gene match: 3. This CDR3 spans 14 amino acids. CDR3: CASKLAGSTDTQYF. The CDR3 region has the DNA TGTGCCAGCAAACTAGCGGGGTCCACAGATACGCAGTATTTT.

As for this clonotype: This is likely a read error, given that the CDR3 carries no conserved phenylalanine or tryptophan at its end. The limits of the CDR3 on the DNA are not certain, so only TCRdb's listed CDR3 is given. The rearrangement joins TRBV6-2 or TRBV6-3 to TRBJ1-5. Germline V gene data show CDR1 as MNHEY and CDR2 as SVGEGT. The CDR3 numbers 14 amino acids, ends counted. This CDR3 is CASTLVKGNQPHHY.

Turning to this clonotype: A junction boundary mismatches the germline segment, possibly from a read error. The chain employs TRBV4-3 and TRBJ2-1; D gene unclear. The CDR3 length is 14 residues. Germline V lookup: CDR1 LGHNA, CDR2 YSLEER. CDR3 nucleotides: TGCGCCAACAGCCAAGATGCGTCCTACGATGAGCAGTTCTTC. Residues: CANSQDASYDEQFF.

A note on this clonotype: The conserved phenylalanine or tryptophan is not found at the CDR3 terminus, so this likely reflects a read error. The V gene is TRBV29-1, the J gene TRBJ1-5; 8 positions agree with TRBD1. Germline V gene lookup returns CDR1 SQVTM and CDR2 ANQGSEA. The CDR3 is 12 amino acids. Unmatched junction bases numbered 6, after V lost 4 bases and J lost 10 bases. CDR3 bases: TGCAGCGTTGGGACAGGGCTTCACCCCCAGCATTCT. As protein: CSVGTGLHPQHS.

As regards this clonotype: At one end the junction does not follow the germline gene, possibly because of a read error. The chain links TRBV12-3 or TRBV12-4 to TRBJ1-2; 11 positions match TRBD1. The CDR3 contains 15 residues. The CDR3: CASSLGTGGGYGYTF. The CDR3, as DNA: TGTGCCAGTAGTTTGGGGACAGGGGGAGGGTATGGCTACACCTTC.

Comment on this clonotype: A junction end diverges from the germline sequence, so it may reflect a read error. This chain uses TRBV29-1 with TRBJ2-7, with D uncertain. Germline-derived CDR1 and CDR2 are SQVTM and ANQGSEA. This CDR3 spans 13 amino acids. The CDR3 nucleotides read TGCAGCCCCGGAGCAGGTATATCCTACGTGCAGTACTTC. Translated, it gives CSPGAGISYVQYF.

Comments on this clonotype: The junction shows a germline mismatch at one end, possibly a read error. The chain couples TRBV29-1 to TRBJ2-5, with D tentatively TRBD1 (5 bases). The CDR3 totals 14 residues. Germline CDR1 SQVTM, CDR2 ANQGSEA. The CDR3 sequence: CSFRTSSFQETQYF. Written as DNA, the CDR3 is TGCAGTTTTAGGACATCATCGTTTCAAGAGACCCAATACTTC.

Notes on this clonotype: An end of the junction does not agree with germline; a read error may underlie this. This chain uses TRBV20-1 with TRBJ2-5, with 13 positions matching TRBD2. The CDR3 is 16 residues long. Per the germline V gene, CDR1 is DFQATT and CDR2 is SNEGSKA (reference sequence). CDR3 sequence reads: CNAPRTSGSTGETQYF. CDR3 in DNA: TGCAATGCTCCCCGGACTAGCGGGAGTACGGGTGAGACCCAGTACTTC.

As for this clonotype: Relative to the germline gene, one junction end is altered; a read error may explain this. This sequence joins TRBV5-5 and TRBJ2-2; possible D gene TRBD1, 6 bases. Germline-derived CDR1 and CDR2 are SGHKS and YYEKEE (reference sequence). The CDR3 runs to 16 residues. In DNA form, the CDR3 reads TGTGCCAGCAGCTGGCGTGGGGGCGGACGGTCCGGAGAGCTGCTTTTT. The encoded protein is CASSWRGGGRSGELLF.

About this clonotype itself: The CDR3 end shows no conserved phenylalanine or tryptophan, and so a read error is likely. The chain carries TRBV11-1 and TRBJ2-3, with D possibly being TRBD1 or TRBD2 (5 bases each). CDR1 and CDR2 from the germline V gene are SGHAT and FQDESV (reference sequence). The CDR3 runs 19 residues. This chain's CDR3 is CASSSGGSSVGARTDTQYC. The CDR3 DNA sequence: TGTGCTAGCAGCTCTGGGGGAAGCTCCGTTGGAGCCCGCACAGATACGCAGTATTGT.

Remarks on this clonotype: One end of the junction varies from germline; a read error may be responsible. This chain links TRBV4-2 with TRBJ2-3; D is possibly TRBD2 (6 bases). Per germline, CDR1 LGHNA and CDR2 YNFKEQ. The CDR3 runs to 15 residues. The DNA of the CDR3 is TGTGCCAGCTGCCCTAAGGCGGGACTCGCAGATACGGAGTATTTT. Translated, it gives CASCPKAGLADTEYF.

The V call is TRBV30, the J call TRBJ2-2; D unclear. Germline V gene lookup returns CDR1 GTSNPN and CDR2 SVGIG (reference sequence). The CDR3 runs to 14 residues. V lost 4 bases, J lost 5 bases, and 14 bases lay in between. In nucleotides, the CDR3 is TGTGCCTGGACTCCTAGAGTGAAGACCGGGGAGCTGTTTTTT. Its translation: CAWTPRVKTGELFF.

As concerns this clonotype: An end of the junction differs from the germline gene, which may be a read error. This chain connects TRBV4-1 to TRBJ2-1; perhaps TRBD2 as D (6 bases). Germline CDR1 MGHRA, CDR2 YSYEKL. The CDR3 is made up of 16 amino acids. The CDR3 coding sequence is TGCGCCAGCAGCCAAGATGGGAGCGGGTATCACAATGAACAGTTCTTC. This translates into CASSQDGSGYHNEQFF.

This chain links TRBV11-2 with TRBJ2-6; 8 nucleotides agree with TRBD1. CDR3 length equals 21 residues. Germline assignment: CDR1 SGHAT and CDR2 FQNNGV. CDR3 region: CTSTMGGDRGISLSGANVLTF. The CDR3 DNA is TGTACGAGCACCATGGGGGGAGACAGGGGCATTTCCCTCTCTGGGGCCAACGTCCTGACTTTC.

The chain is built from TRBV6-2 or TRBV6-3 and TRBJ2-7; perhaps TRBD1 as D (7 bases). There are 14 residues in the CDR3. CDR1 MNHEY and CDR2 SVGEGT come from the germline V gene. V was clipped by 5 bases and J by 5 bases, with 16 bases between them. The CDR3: CASSPSDREDEQYF. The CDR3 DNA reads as TGTGCCAGCAGTCCCTCCGACAGGGAGGACGAGCAGTACTTC.

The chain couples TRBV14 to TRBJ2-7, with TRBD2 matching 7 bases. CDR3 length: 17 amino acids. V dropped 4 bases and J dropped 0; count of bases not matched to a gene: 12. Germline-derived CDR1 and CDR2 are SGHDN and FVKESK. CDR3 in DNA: TGTGCCAGCAGCCGAGACTTATCAGCGGGGAGCTCCTACGAGCAGTACTTC. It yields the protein CASSRDLSAGSSYEQYF.